The next 17 T cell receptor beta chains were all read from a single sample in a study of brain T cells in children with intractable seizures. TCRdb keeps only in-frame clones here, not all; method: immunoSEQ multiplex PCR. The sample lists some 20,000 clones, 94% seen once, with roughly 6.7% in the top ten. The sample consisted of peripheral blood, taken at surgery. Receptor source: a boy aged 5-17 years with focal cortical dysplasia and intractable seizures.

J is TRBJ2-7 and V is TRBV2, with TRBD2 as a possible D gene (5 bases). Looked up from germline, CDR1 is SNHLY and CDR2 is FYNNEI. The CDR3 runs 13 residues. With 5 bases removed from V and 6 bases from J, the gap between germline ends came to 14 bases. CDR3 in DNA: TGTGCCAGCAGTCGAGGGATAACGGGCGAGCAGTACGTC. Translated, it gives CASSRGITGEQYV.

This clone has a single count. The V and J genes are TRBV12-5 and TRBJ2-5; 7 bases match TRBD1. This CDR3 has 13 amino acids. With V trimmed by 9 bases and J by 0 bases, 4 bases remained unmatched. The germline V gene encodes CDR1 LGHNT and CDR2 FRNRAP. The CDR3 sequence: CAREDRYQETQYF. Written as DNA, the CDR3 is TGTGCTAGGGAGGACAGGTACCAAGAGACCCAGTACTTC.

The rearrangement joins TRBV2 to TRBJ2-1; 10 nucleotides match TRBD1. The CDR3 runs to 13 residues. V shed 5 bases, J shed 7 bases, and the junction held 2 bases outside the gene matches. The germline V gene has CDR1 SNHLY and CDR2 FYNNEI. CDR3 residues: CASSLGQGNEQFF. The CDR3 DNA reads as TGTGCCAGCAGTCTGGGACAGGGGAATGAGCAGTTCTTC.

V gene TRBV7-3 combines with J gene TRBJ2-1, with D uncertain. The V and J ends lost 4 bases and 10 bases respectively, with 8 bases between them. Germline assignment: CDR1 SGHTA and CDR2 FQGTGA. The CDR3 loop spans 11 amino acids. The CDR3, as DNA: TGTGCCAGCAGCTGGACGCAGGAGCAGTTCTTC. Translation: CASSWTQEQFF. The entire variable domain, with the rest obtained from reference TRBV7-3 and TRBJ2-1, is as follows: GAGVSQTPSNKVTEKGKYVELRCDPISGHTALYWYRQSLGQGPEFLIYFQGTGAADDSGLPNDRFFAVRPEGSVSTLKIQRTERGDSAVYLCASSWTQEQFFGPGTRLTVL.

The chain is built from TRBV3-1 (or the pseudogene TRBV3-2) and TRBJ1-1; D remains unclear. This CDR3 has 13 amino acids. Trimming removed 10 bases from V and 1 base from J, with 13 bases in between. CDR1 and CDR2 from the germline V gene are LGHDT and YNNKEL (reference sequence). The CDR3 sequence is CATAWGGNTEAFF. CDR3 nucleotides: TGTGCCACCGCGTGGGGAGGGAACACTGAAGCTTTCTTT.

The gene calls are TRBV9 and TRBJ1-4, with TRBD1 matching 7 bases. V gave up 4 bases and J gave up 4 bases; unmatched junction bases: 13. This CDR3 is built from 17 residues. CDR1 is SGDLS and CDR2 is YYNGEE in the germline V gene. CDR3 DNA sequence: TGTGCCAGCAGCCCCAGGGGGGGCGGGACAATTAATGAAAAACTGTTTTTT. Its protein is CASSPRGGGTINEKLFF.

As DNA, the CDR3 is TGTGCCAGCAGGGGACTCCTACAGGGCCTAAATTCACCCCTCCACTTT. Translated, it gives CASRGLLQGLNSPLHF. V is TRBV27 and J is TRBJ1-6, with D perhaps matching TRBD1 (6 bases). Germline CDR1 reads MNHEY; CDR2 reads SMNVEV (reference sequence). This CDR3 spans 16 amino acids. Trimming cost V 6 bases and J 7 bases, with 19 bases left between them.

This clone appeared a single time. The chain is built from TRBV6-5 and TRBJ1-6; D is uncertain. Germline-derived CDR1 and CDR2 are MNHEY and SVGAGI. V dropped 2 bases and J dropped 9 bases, with 14 bases sitting between them. This CDR3 is built from 15 residues. This CDR3 reads CASSYKGPIISPLHF. The CDR3 DNA sequence: TGTGCCAGCAGTTACAAGGGTCCCATTATTTCACCCCTCCACTTT.

This chain joins TRBV5-1 and TRBJ1-5; D possibly corresponds to TRBD1 (5 bases). Trimming took 0 bases from V and 2 from J, leaving 9 bases between them. The CDR3 consists of 15 residues. Germline CDR1 reads SGHRS; CDR2 reads YFSETQ. Here the CDR3 reads CASSLGGSGNQPQHF. As DNA, the CDR3 is TGCGCCAGCAGCTTGGGGGGGTCGGGCAATCAGCCCCAGCATTTT.

The genes are TRBV5-6 and TRBJ2-5; TRBD2 might be the D (5 bases). Germline V CDR1 and CDR2: SGHDT, YYEEEE. The CDR3 has 15 amino acids. Trimming took off 2 bases at V and 2 bases at J, with 13 bases between the two ends. CDR3 DNA: TGTGCCAGCAGCTTATGGGGAGCCACTCAAGAGACCCAGTACTTC. This translates into CASSLWGATQETQYF.

This clone has only a few counts. The chain carries TRBV7-8 and TRBJ1-6; D may be TRBD1 (6 bases). Looked up from germline, CDR1 is SGHVS and CDR2 is FQNEAQ. The CDR3 spans 21 residues. Trimming stripped 1 base from V and 5 bases from J, with 27 bases between. Here the CDR3 DNA reads TGTGCCAGCAGCTTAGTAGGAAGGGGTACGAGAAGGGGGGTTAATAATTCACCCCTCCACTTT. Protein sequence: CASSLVGRGTRRGVNNSPLHF.

This chain connects TRBV5-4 to TRBJ2-1, with 16 bases fitting TRBD2. Germline V CDR1 and CDR2: SGHNT, YYREEE (reference sequence). Germline trimming cut 3 bases from V and 5 bases from J; bases unmatched to any gene: 8. The CDR3 length is 18 residues. This CDR3 reads CASSSPGTSGGAHNEQFF. CDR3 DNA: TGTGCCAGCAGCTCTCCCGGGACTAGCGGGGGGGCCCACAATGAGCAGTTCTTC.

The chain couples TRBV19 to TRBJ2-3, with D tentatively TRBD1 (6 bases). Germline V lookup: CDR1 LNHDA, CDR2 SQIVND (reference sequence). This CDR3 is 13 amino acids long. Deletions cut 9 bases from V and 0 bases from J, with 10 bases between. This chain's CDR3 is CASDDRSTDTQYF. The CDR3, as DNA: TGTGCCAGCGACGACAGGAGCACAGATACGCAGTATTTT.

The chain uses TRBV14 and TRBJ2-5, with D possibly being TRBD1 (7 bases). The ends were cut back, 3 bases at V and 5 bases at J, with 16 bases in the middle. This CDR3 has 15 residues. Germline V lookup: CDR1 SGHDN, CDR2 FVKESK. In DNA form, the CDR3 reads TGTGCCAGCAGCCACCAGGGGGGAGCGCTGGAGACCCAGTACTTC. The encoded protein is CASSHQGGALETQYF. Looking up the rest from reference TRBV14 and TRBJ2-5 gives the full variable domain: EAGVTQFPSHSVIEKGQTVTLRCDPISGHDNLYWYRRVMGKEIKFLLHFVKESKQDESGMPNNRFLAERTGGTYSTLKVQPAELEDSGVYFCASSHQGGALETQYFGPGTRLLVL.

V gene TRBV7-3 combines with J gene TRBJ2-1; no firm D call. Trimming shortened V by 2 bases and J by 0 bases, and 8 bases separated the two germline ends. This CDR3 has 15 residues. Looked up from germline, CDR1 is SGHTA and CDR2 is FQGTGA. This CDR3 is CASSLVPSSYNEQFF. CDR3 coding DNA: TGTGCCAGCAGCTTAGTTCCTAGCTCCTACAATGAGCAGTTCTTC.

The chain combines TRBV5-1 with TRBJ1-4, with a tentative D call TRBD1 (5 bases). Germline V lookup: CDR1 SGHRS, CDR2 YFSETQ. The CDR3 extends over 15 amino acids. V lost 5 bases, J lost 2 bases, and 13 bases lay in between. The CDR3 region has the DNA TGCGCCAGCAGTCCAACCAGGGCCACTAATGAAAAACTGTTTTTT. The encoded protein is CASSPTRATNEKLFF. Together with reference TRBV5-1 and TRBJ1-4, the CDR3 gives the full variable domain: KAGVTQTPRYLIKTRGQQVTLSCSPISGHRSVSWYQQTPGQGLQFLFEYFSETQRNKGNFPGRFSGRQFSNSRSEMNVSTLELGDSALYLCASSPTRATNEKLFFGSGTQLSVL.

The rearrangement links TRBV7-9 to TRBJ1-2; D is undetermined. Trimming stripped 7 bases from V and 8 bases from J, with 17 bases between. CDR1 and CDR2 from the germline V gene are SEHNR and FQNEAQ (reference sequence). The CDR3 runs 13 residues. In DNA, the CDR3 is TGTGCCAGCACCCTTGAGACAACGAAGGGCTACACCTTC. It codes for CASTLETTKGYTF.